This passage covers 28 T cell receptor beta chains from one sample sequenced in a study of T cell responses to AZD1222 COVID-19 vaccine. TCRdb's table, derived via immunoSEQ multiplex PCR, lists solely in-frame clones and lacks some. The sample has around 100,000 clones, over 80% seen once; the top ten hold about 8.7%. This material consisted of peripheral blood, taken on day 0 of AZD1222 vaccination. Source of these receptors: an adult in good health.

A remark on this clone: One junction end does not reproduce the germline sequence, and a read error may be involved. V is TRBV7-2 and J is TRBJ2-7; 13 bases fit TRBD2. CDR3 size: 13 residues. Germline loops: CDR1 SGHTA, CDR2 FQGNSA. In DNA form, the CDR3 reads TGTGCCAGCAGCCCACTGCCCGGGACTAGCGGGACCTTC. Residues: CASSPLPGTSGTF.

The CDR3 reads CASSYSMYYNEQFF. CDR3 sequence (DNA): TGTGCCAGCAGTTACTCGATGTATTACAATGAGCAGTTCTTC. This chain joins TRBV6-2 or TRBV6-3 and TRBJ2-1; D is unresolved. V was pared by 0 bases and J by 4 bases, with 7 bases between. The CDR3 is 14 residues long. Germline loops: CDR1 MNHEY, CDR2 SVGEGT.

The CDR3 spells CASSLRRVNEQFF. CDR3 bases: TGTGCCAGCAGCCTGCGTAGGGTGAATGAGCAGTTCTTC. The chain recombines TRBV5-6 with TRBJ2-1; D gene unclear. The CDR3 runs to 13 residues. CDR1 SGHDT and CDR2 YYEEEE come from the germline V gene. Deletions cut 4 bases from V and 7 bases from J, with 12 bases between.

CDR3 sequence (DNA): TGTGCCAGCAGCCTAGCGGACAGGGAGGCAAAGGGCTACACCTTC. Its protein product is CASSLADREAKGYTF. This chain links TRBV3-1 (or the pseudogene TRBV3-2) with TRBJ1-2; TRBD1 matches 8 bases. The length of the CDR3 is 15 residues. V lost 4 bases and J lost 8; bases outside the gene matches: 12. The germline gives CDR1 LGHDT, CDR2 YNNKEL (reference sequence).

This chain uses TRBV15 with TRBJ2-3, with 8 bases that match TRBD2. After removal of 6 bases from V and 1 base from J, the junction contained 6 bases not matched to a gene. CDR1 and CDR2 (germline): LNHNV, YYDKDF (reference sequence). This CDR3 has 15 residues. The CDR3 loop reads CATRLGAGGTDTQYF. CDR3 nucleotides: TGTGCCACCAGGCTGGGAGCGGGGGGCACAGATACGCAGTATTTT.

V and J are TRBV30 and TRBJ2-1; maybe TRBD2 (6 bases). CDR3 length: 14 residues. From germline, CDR1 is GTSNPN and CDR2 SVGIG (reference sequence). The germline V and J ends were trimmed by 7 bases and 0 bases, with 13 bases remaining between them. CDR3 sequence (DNA): TGTGCCTTGCGGGACGGTTACTCCTACAATGAGCAGTTCTTC. Protein sequence: CALRDGYSYNEQFF.

The V gene is TRBV28, the J gene TRBJ2-5; D is perhaps TRBD1 (6 bases). CDR1 and CDR2 (germline): MDHEN, SYDVKM. V was pared by 7 bases and J by 5 bases, with 17 bases between. The CDR3 sequence is 14 residues long. The CDR3 DNA reads TGTGCCAGCACCGCAGGGGCCTTTTGGGAGACCCAGTACTTC. Translation gives CASTAGAFWETQYF.

The chain links TRBV5-8 to TRBJ1-5; D remains unclear. Germline CDR1 SGHTS, CDR2 YDEGEE. This CDR3 contains 13 residues. V lost 2 bases, J lost 4 bases, and 7 bases lay in between. The CDR3 DNA reads as TGTGCCAGCAGCTTACCGGGGAATCAGCCCCAGCATTTT. Its translation is CASSLPGNQPQHF. Complete variable domain (other parts from reference TRBV5-8 and TRBJ1-5): EAGVTQSPTHLIKTRGQQATLRCSPISGHTSVYWYQQALGLGLQFLLWYDEGEERNRGNFPPRFSGRQFPNYSSELNVNALELEDSALYLCASSLPGNQPQHFGDGTRLSIL.

The chain combines TRBV9 with TRBJ2-1, with TRBD1 matching over 10 bases. V lost 4 bases, J lost 8 bases, and 12 bases stayed unmatched. Germline loops: CDR1 SGDLS, CDR2 YYNGEE. There are 16 residues in the CDR3. The CDR3 protein is CASSLPRTGGSDEQFF. As DNA, the CDR3 is TGTGCCAGCAGCTTGCCCCGGACAGGGGGTAGTGATGAGCAGTTCTTC.

V is TRBV18 and J is TRBJ1-2, with D hard to call. The CDR3 spans 13 residues. Trimming stripped 1 base from V and 6 bases from J, with 9 bases between. The germline CDR1 and CDR2 sequences are KGHSH and LQKENI. For the CDR3, the DNA is TGTGCCAGCTCACCACAGAAGGAGAATGGCTACACCTTC. Translated, it gives CASSPQKENGYTF.

The sample holds one count of this clone. V is TRBV4-3 and J is TRBJ1-3; D gene uncertain. With 0 bases removed from V and 0 bases from J, the gap between germline ends came to 12 bases. The CDR3 length is 17 residues. Looked up from germline, CDR1 is LGHNA and CDR2 is YSLEER. The DNA of the CDR3 is TGCGCCAGCAGCCAAGAACCCCCGAGGAGCTCTGGAAACACCATATATTTT. Translation: CASSQEPPRSSGNTIYF.

The J gene is TRBJ2-2, the V gene TRBV6-6; D is ambiguous. Trimming took off 5 bases at V and 7 bases at J, with 14 bases between the two ends. This CDR3 spans 14 amino acids. Germline values: CDR1 MNHNY, CDR2 SVGAGI (reference sequence). Here the CDR3 reads CASSTPSGNGELFF. The CDR3 DNA reads TGTGCCAGCAGTACCCCATCTGGAAACGGGGAGCTGTTTTTT.

The rearrangement links TRBV7-9 to TRBJ1-1; possibly TRBD1 for D (5 bases). Germline CDR1 SEHNR, CDR2 FQNEAQ (reference sequence). The CDR3 totals 14 residues. The germline V and J ends were trimmed by 0 bases and 2 bases, with 7 bases remaining between them. As DNA, the CDR3 is TGTGCCAGCAGCTTAGCGACAGCTAACACTGAAGCTTTCTTT. Protein: CASSLATANTEAFF.

J is TRBJ1-1 and V is TRBV28, with 7 bases fitting TRBD1. Germline lookup yields CDR1 MDHEN and CDR2 SYDVKM. J was trimmed by 0 bases and V by 6 bases; bases with no gene match: 4. The CDR3 has 14 residues. The CDR3 protein is CASSSDRVNTEAFF. The CDR3 DNA follows: TGTGCCAGCAGCTCTGACAGGGTGAACACTGAAGCTTTCTTT.

The chain joins TRBV7-2 to TRBJ1-6; 8 bases fit TRBD1. Germline CDR1 and CDR2: SGHTA and FQGNSA. This CDR3 contains 16 residues. With 0 bases clipped from V and 8 bases from J, the junction kept 6 bases outside the gene matches. The CDR3 coding sequence is TGTGCCAGCAGCTTAGCGCTCCCCAGGGGGCATTCACCCCTCCACTTT. It is translated as CASSLALPRGHSPLHF.

The rearrangement joins TRBV3-1 (or the pseudogene TRBV3-2) to TRBJ2-1; possibly TRBD2 for D (6 bases). V dropped 2 bases and J dropped 6 bases, with 11 bases sitting between them. Germline V gene sequence: CDR1 LGHDT, CDR2 YNNKEL (reference sequence). The CDR3 length is 14 residues. The CDR3 here is CASSQNGRSNEQFF. The CDR3 region has the DNA TGTGCCAGCAGCCAAAACGGGAGAAGCAATGAGCAGTTCTTC.

This sequence joins TRBV28 and TRBJ1-5; the D gene is possibly TRBD1 (6 bases). Trimming shortened V by 4 bases and J by 7 bases, and 14 bases separated the two germline ends. Per germline, CDR1 MDHEN and CDR2 SYDVKM. This CDR3 has 14 residues. The DNA of the CDR3 is TGTGCCAGCAGTTACCTAGGACAGCGACAGCCCCAGCATTTT. It is translated as CASSYLGQRQPQHF. The whole variable domain, filled in from reference TRBV28 and TRBJ1-5, reads DVKVTQSSRYLVKRTGEKVFLECVQDMDHENMFWYRQDPGLGLRLIYFSYDVKMKEKGDIPEGYSVSREKKERFSLILESASTNQTSMYLCASSYLGQRQPQHFGDGTRLSIL.

This chain joins TRBV7-3 and TRBJ1-2, with D possibly matching TRBD1 (5 bases). The V gene lost 5 bases and the J gene lost 8 bases, with 15 bases spanning the gap. CDR1 is SGHTA and CDR2 is FQGTGA in the germline V gene. CDR3 length: 13 amino acids. The CDR3, as DNA: TGTGCCAGCAGCCTCCGGGCAGGGAGAGGCTACACCTTC. It specifies CASSLRAGRGYTF.

This chain joins TRBV28 and TRBJ2-3; D call uncertain. CDR3 length equals 18 residues. The germline V gene has CDR1 MDHEN and CDR2 SYDVKM. V lost 3 bases, J lost 0 bases, and 19 bases lay in between. CDR3 protein: CASSFSDNGRSSTDTQYF. The CDR3 nucleotides read TGTGCCAGCAGTTTTTCAGACAACGGACGGTCTAGCACAGATACGCAGTATTTT.

This sequence joins TRBV28 and TRBJ1-4, with D possibly TRBD1 on 6 matching bases. Trimming shortened V by 8 bases and J by 7 bases, and 14 bases separated the two germline ends. The CDR3 contains 13 residues. Germline values: CDR1 MDHEN, CDR2 SYDVKM. The CDR3 here is CASLQGLGEKLFF. The DNA for the CDR3 is TGTGCCAGCCTACAGGGCTTAGGTGAAAAACTGTTTTTT.

The chain links TRBV28 to TRBJ2-2; maybe TRBD2 (5 bases). Deletions cut 3 bases from V and 0 bases from J, with 11 bases between. The germline CDR1 and CDR2 sequences are MDHEN and SYDVKM. CDR3 length: 16 amino acids. CDR3 nucleotide sequence: TGTGCCAGCAGTTTTAGTGGGAGAGCGAACACCGGGGAGCTGTTTTTT. It translates to CASSFSGRANTGELFF. The complete variable domain, with remaining parts taken from reference TRBV28 and TRBJ2-2, reads DVKVTQSSRYLVKRTGEKVFLECVQDMDHENMFWYRQDPGLGLRLIYFSYDVKMKEKGDIPEGYSVSREKKERFSLILESASTNQTSMYLCASSFSGRANTGELFFGEGSRLTVL.

This sequence joins TRBV27 and TRBJ2-7; D perhaps matches TRBD1 (7 bases). The germline V gene has CDR1 MNHEY and CDR2 SMNVEV (reference sequence). This CDR3 spans 17 amino acids. Trimming took 0 bases from V and 3 from J, leaving 18 bases between them. The CDR3 coding sequence is TGTGCCAGCAGTTTATCTTCGGGAGAGGGACAGTACTACGAGCAGTACTTC. Its protein is CASSLSSGEGQYYEQYF.

V is TRBV9 and J is TRBJ2-7, with D hard to call. V dropped 0 bases and J dropped 5 bases, with 9 bases sitting between them. Germline V gene sequence: CDR1 SGDLS, CDR2 YYNGEE. The CDR3 consists of 13 residues. The CDR3 bases are TGTGCCAGCAGCGTAGTGAGTAGCAACGAGCAGTACTTC. It yields the protein CASSVVSSNEQYF.

The chain has TRBV7-9 and TRBJ2-7; the D gene could be TRBD1 or TRBD2 (6 bases each). Trimming took off 6 bases at V and 0 bases at J, with 9 bases between the two ends. Germline-derived CDR1 and CDR2 are SEHNR and FQNEAQ (reference sequence). The CDR3 is made up of 13 amino acids. Here the CDR3 reads CASREGGSYEQYF. CDR3 bases: TGTGCCAGCAGGGAGGGGGGCTCCTACGAGCAGTACTTC.

This sequence joins TRBV27 and TRBJ1-1; tentatively, D is TRBD1 (6 bases). Germline V lookup: CDR1 MNHEY, CDR2 SMNVEV (reference sequence). V was cut by 6 bases and J by 3 bases, with 17 bases left in between. This CDR3 is 15 amino acids long. CDR3 protein: CASRFSGTQYTEAFF. The CDR3 nucleotides read TGTGCCAGCAGGTTTTCCGGGACACAGTACACTGAAGCTTTCTTT.

The rearrangement uses TRBV7-2 and TRBJ2-7; tentative D call: TRBD1 (6 bases). The CDR3 length is 14 residues. Trimming cost V 2 bases and J 2 bases, with 10 bases left between them. Germline V lookup: CDR1 SGHTA, CDR2 FQGNSA. The CDR3 reads CASSLWDTAYEQYF. The CDR3 nucleotides read TGTGCCAGCAGCTTATGGGACACAGCCTACGAGCAGTACTTC.

This clone was detected only once. The CDR3 loop reads CASSAKDRVGDTEAFF. The CDR3, as DNA: TGCGCCAGCAGCGCAAAAGACAGAGTCGGGGACACTGAAGCTTTCTTT. The chain couples TRBV5-1 to TRBJ1-1; possible D gene TRBD1, 5 bases. Germline V gene data show CDR1 as SGHRS and CDR2 as YFSETQ. The CDR3 spans 16 residues. With 4 bases removed from V and 3 bases from J, the gap between germline ends came to 19 bases. Full variable domain (remainder filled in from reference TRBV5-1 and TRBJ1-1): KAGVTQTPRYLIKTRGQQVTLSCSPISGHRSVSWYQQTPGQGLQFLFEYFSETQRNKGNFPGRFSGRQFSNSRSEMNVSTLELGDSALYLCASSAKDRVGDTEAFFGQGTRLTVV.

The DNA of the CDR3 is TGTGCCAGCAGCCTAGGGGGATCGGATGGCTACACCTTC. Its protein product is CASSLGGSDGYTF. The V gene is TRBV27, the J gene TRBJ1-2; TRBD1 is a possible D gene (6 bases). V was shortened by 6 bases and J by 6 bases, with 14 bases between the two germline ends. Germline V gene data show CDR1 as MNHEY and CDR2 as SMNVEV (reference sequence). The CDR3 length is 13 residues.